The 26 T cell receptor beta chains presented below share a single source sample, sequenced in a study of blood T cell repertoires in COVID-19. The assay was immunoSEQ multiplex PCR, and TCRdb's table has in-frame clones only and misses some. The profile shows 200,000 to 300,000 clones, 88% of them singletons. The sample consisted of peripheral blood. Source of these receptors: a woman aged 30 to 39 with acute or convalescent COVID-19.

The rearrangement uses TRBV19 and TRBJ2-1, with D perhaps matching TRBD2 (6 bases). Trimming cost V 6 bases and J 2 bases, with 17 bases left between them. The CDR3 has 16 residues. Germline values: CDR1 LNHDA, CDR2 SQIVND (reference sequence). The CDR3 sequence: CASRSTEAGTYNEQFF. The DNA of the CDR3 is TGTGCCAGTAGATCAACTGAGGCGGGGACCTACAATGAGCAGTTCTTC.

The chain couples TRBV9 to TRBJ2-2; TRBD1 might be the D (7 bases). The CDR3 spans 15 residues. The V end was cut by 1 base, the J end by 5 bases, with 12 bases between. CDR1 and CDR2 from the germline V gene are SGDLS and YYNGEE. The chain's CDR3 is CASSVLSGGTGELFF. The CDR3 coding sequence is TGTGCCAGCAGCGTACTGTCAGGGGGGACCGGGGAGCTGTTTTTT.

The V and J genes are TRBV27 and TRBJ2-2, with D possibly TRBD1 on 5 matching bases. Germline loops: CDR1 MNHEY, CDR2 SMNVEV (reference sequence). CDR3 size: 15 residues. V dropped 7 bases and J dropped 0 bases, with 12 bases sitting between them. CDR3 DNA: TGTGCCAGCAAGCTAGGGGCCCCGAACACCGGGGAGCTGTTTTTT. Translating gives CASKLGAPNTGELFF.

This clone has only one observation. V is TRBV10-3 and J is TRBJ1-1; D unresolved. CDR1 and CDR2 from the germline V gene are ENHRY and SYGVKD. The ends were cut back, 6 bases at V and 2 bases at J, with 16 bases in the middle. CDR3 length equals 15 residues. The CDR3 region is CAISALTEPNTEAFF. The CDR3 DNA reads TGTGCCATCAGCGCGCTAACCGAACCTAACACTGAAGCTTTCTTT.

This clone was found once. This chain joins TRBV9 and TRBJ2-1, with TRBD1 identical over 7 bases. V lost 3 bases to trimming and J lost 3 bases; unmatched junction nucleotides: 12. The CDR3 extends over 17 amino acids. The germline CDR1 and CDR2 sequences are SGDLS and YYNGEE. The chain's CDR3 is CASSASQGVPRYNEQFF. In DNA, the CDR3 is TGTGCCAGCAGCGCATCCCAGGGGGTCCCACGCTACAATGAGCAGTTCTTC.

The chain couples TRBV9 to TRBJ2-1; weak D call: TRBD1 (6 bases). Germline V gene lookup returns CDR1 SGDLS and CDR2 YYNGEE. The CDR3 is made up of 11 amino acids. The V and J ends lost 4 bases and 10 bases respectively, with 9 bases between them. The CDR3 DNA reads TGTGCCAGCAGCACTGGACAGGAGCAGTTCTTC. It codes for CASSTGQEQFF.

The chain carries TRBV6-4 and TRBJ2-1, with 15 bases identical to TRBD2. CDR1 is MRHNA and CDR2 is SNTAGT in the germline V gene. V shed 6 bases and J 7 bases; nucleotides not matched to a gene: 1. The CDR3 has 14 residues. Here the CDR3 reads CASSGLAGGNEQFF. In DNA, the CDR3 is TGTGCCAGCAGCGGACTAGCGGGAGGGAATGAGCAGTTCTTC.

The rearrangement uses TRBV30 and TRBJ1-1; 8 nucleotides agree with TRBD1. The trim removed 8 bases at V and 4 bases at J, leaving 9 bases unmatched. The CDR3 is 13 amino acids. Germline CDR1 is GTSNPN and CDR2 is SVGIG (reference sequence). The CDR3 here is CARGAGGGTEAFF. CDR3 sequence (DNA): TGTGCCCGGGGAGCAGGGGGCGGCACTGAAGCTTTCTTT.

The CDR3 DNA follows: TGTGCCAGCTCACCAGGGCCGGAGACCCAGTACTTC. Translating it yields CASSPGPETQYF. The gene calls are TRBV18 and TRBJ2-5; D not resolved. Germline assignment: CDR1 KGHSH and CDR2 LQKENI. The CDR3 totals 12 residues. V was trimmed by 2 bases and J by 5 bases, leaving 6 bases between them.

The chain has TRBV5-4 and TRBJ2-4, with TRBD2 matching 7 bases. CDR3 length: 13 residues. V shed 10 bases, J shed 6 bases, and the junction held 10 bases outside the gene matches. Germline lookup yields CDR1 SGHNT and CDR2 YYREEE (reference sequence). This chain's CDR3 is CAAGERDINIQYF. Written as DNA, the CDR3 is TGTGCCGCGGGGGAGCGGGATATAAACATTCAGTACTTC.

This clone appeared a few times. This sequence joins TRBV3-1 (or the pseudogene TRBV3-2) and TRBJ1-2; no firm D call. The CDR3 contains 13 residues. Germline CDR1 reads LGHDT; CDR2 reads YNNKEL (reference sequence). V was trimmed by 0 bases and J by 1 base, leaving 3 bases between them. CDR3 amino acids: CASSQDGNYGYTF. The CDR3 DNA reads TGTGCCAGCAGCCAAGACGGTAACTATGGCTACACCTTC.

The chain recombines TRBV6-5 with TRBJ1-5; D is ambiguous. The germline CDR1 and CDR2 sequences are MNHEY and SVGAGI. CDR3 length: 13 amino acids. The germline V and J ends were trimmed by 4 bases and 3 bases, with 7 bases remaining between them. For the CDR3, the DNA is TGTGCCAGCAGTTCCGGGATCAATCAGCCCCAGCATTTT. This sequence encodes CASSSGINQPQHF.

CDR3: CASIGTSGSRGDTQYF. In DNA, the CDR3 is TGTGCCAGTATCGGGACTAGCGGGAGTAGAGGGGATACGCAGTATTTT. The V call is TRBV19, the J call TRBJ2-3; 14 nucleotides match TRBD2. Germline CDR1 LNHDA, CDR2 SQIVND (reference sequence). The CDR3 totals 16 residues. The J segment lost 6 bases and the V segment lost 7 bases, leaving 9 bases of the junction unmatched.

This clone was seen once. The V and J genes are TRBV4-2 and TRBJ2-1; 9 bases agree with TRBD2. The CDR3 is 15 amino acids. Germline lookup yields CDR1 LGHNA and CDR2 YNFKEQ. The junction had 7 bases not matched to a gene; V was cut back by 1 base and J by 9 bases. For the CDR3, the DNA is TGTGCCAGCAGCCAAGGCCAGCGGGGGGTCGGTGAGCAGTTCTTC. Protein sequence: CASSQGQRGVGEQFF.

V usage is TRBV7-3 and J usage is TRBJ1-2, with D possibly TRBD1 on 5 matching bases. CDR1 and CDR2 (germline): SGHTA, FQGTGA. V gave up 4 bases and J gave up 10 bases, with 10 bases separating them. The CDR3 extends over 11 amino acids. In DNA form, the CDR3 reads TGTGCCAGCAGCTCAGGACACCACTACACCTTC. Protein product: CASSSGHHYTF.

This chain joins TRBV10-3 and TRBJ2-6; 9 bases agree with TRBD1. This CDR3 contains 17 residues. V shed 2 bases, J shed 2 bases, and the junction held 4 bases outside the gene matches. CDR1 is ENHRY and CDR2 is SYGVKD in the germline V gene. The CDR3 DNA follows: TGTGCCATCAGTGAGCCAACAGGGGGCGCTGGGGCCAACGTCCTGACTTTC. Residues: CAISEPTGGAGANVLTF.

The gene calls are TRBV7-9 and TRBJ1-5; 8 bases map to TRBD1. The V gene end was trimmed by 3 bases and the J gene end by 9 bases; junction bases not matched to a gene: 10. Per germline, CDR1 SEHNR and CDR2 FQNEAQ (reference sequence). This CDR3 is 15 amino acids long. The CDR3 reads CASSFAQGAMGPQHF. CDR3 in DNA: TGTGCCAGCAGCTTTGCTCAGGGGGCGATGGGGCCCCAGCATTTT.

The rearrangement uses TRBV7-9 and TRBJ2-7, with D possibly TRBD1 on 5 matching bases. Trimming stripped 11 bases from V and 1 base from J, with 24 bases between. The CDR3 loop spans 16 amino acids. CDR1 is SEHNR, CDR2 FQNEAQ, per germline (reference sequence). Written as DNA, the CDR3 is TGTGCCGATGTCCGCTCGGCAGGGCTGAAGTCCTACGAGCAGTACTTC. It yields the protein CADVRSAGLKSYEQYF. Together with reference TRBV7-9 and TRBJ2-7, the CDR3 gives the full variable domain: DTGVSQNPRHKITKRGQNVTFRCDPISEHNRLYWYRQTLGQGPEFLTYFQNEAQLEKSRLLSDRFSAERPKGSFSTLEIQRTEQGDSAMYLCADVRSAGLKSYEQYFGPGTRLTVT.

The V gene is TRBV3-1 (or the pseudogene TRBV3-2), the J gene TRBJ1-4; D not certain. This CDR3 region has 15 residues. V was clipped by 0 bases and J by 3 bases, with 8 bases between them. CDR1 and CDR2 (germline): LGHDT, YNNKEL (reference sequence). In DNA, the CDR3 is TGTGCCAGCAGCCAAGACCCCGGAGCTAATGAAAAACTGTTTTTT. Translating it yields CASSQDPGANEKLFF.

This clone is a singleton in its sample. The V and J genes are TRBV29-1 and TRBJ2-7, with D perhaps TRBD1 (7 bases). The germline V gene encodes CDR1 SQVTM and CDR2 ANQGSEA. There are 16 residues in the CDR3. Trimming pared 4 bases from V and 5 bases from J, leaving 24 bases between. The chain's CDR3 is CSVAGTVGAGFDEQYF. CDR3 sequence (DNA): TGCAGCGTTGCTGGGACAGTGGGAGCGGGTTTTGACGAGCAGTACTTC.

This chain connects TRBV6-5 to TRBJ2-7, with no clear D. CDR1 MNHEY and CDR2 SVGAGI come from the germline V gene. Trimming took off 1 base at V and 0 bases at J, with 4 bases between the two ends. The CDR3 spans 13 residues. The CDR3 reads CASSYFSSYEQYF. The CDR3 nucleotides are TGTGCCAGCAGTTACTTCAGCTCCTACGAGCAGTACTTC.

The chain is built from TRBV7-8 and TRBJ2-1; 10 bases map to TRBD1. Germline loops: CDR1 SGHVS, CDR2 FQNEAQ. With V trimmed by 5 bases and J by 2 bases, 3 bases remained unmatched. The CDR3 runs 15 residues. CDR3 amino acids: CASSEDRGAYNEQFF. DNA for the CDR3: TGTGCCAGCAGCGAGGACAGGGGGGCCTACAATGAGCAGTTCTTC.

This clone has only one observation. The gene calls are TRBV11-3 and TRBJ1-1, with D tentatively TRBD1 (6 bases). Germline loops: CDR1 SGHNT, CDR2 YENEEA. The CDR3 loop spans 15 amino acids. Trimming shortened V by 0 bases and J by 3 bases, and 11 bases separated the two germline ends. For the CDR3, the DNA is TGTGCCAGCAGCTTAGATCAGGGGACGGACACTGAAGCTTTCTTT. Translated: CASSLDQGTDTEAFF.

The V gene is TRBV24-1, the J gene TRBJ2-1; 7 bases align to TRBD1. Unmatched junction bases numbered 8, after V lost 2 bases and J lost 5 bases. Germline CDR1 reads KGHDR; CDR2 reads SFDVKD. The CDR3 extends over 16 amino acids. CDR3: CATSDSIRGSNNEQFF. The CDR3 DNA reads TGTGCCACCAGTGATTCTATCAGGGGGTCCAACAATGAGCAGTTCTTC.

The J gene is TRBJ2-1, the V gene TRBV21-1; the DNA was not compared with TRBD2, the D call given in the table. TRBV21-1 is flagged as a pseudogene. CDR3 length: 15 residues. DNA of the CDR3: TGTGCCAGCAGCAAGGAGCGGGAGTGGAACAATGAGCAGTTCTTC. It specifies CASSKEREWNNEQFF.

This chain connects TRBV5-1 to TRBJ1-5; 7 positions agree with TRBD1. The CDR3 sequence is 15 residues long. Germline V gene lookup returns CDR1 SGHRS and CDR2 YFSETQ. Unmatched junction bases numbered 3, after V lost 0 bases and J lost 3 bases. The CDR3 DNA reads as TGCGCCAGCAGCTTGGGGACAGGAAACAATCAGCCCCAGCATTTT. It encodes CASSLGTGNNQPQHF. The full variable domain, completed using reference TRBV5-1 and TRBJ1-5, is KAGVTQTPRYLIKTRGQQVTLSCSPISGHRSVSWYQQTPGQGLQFLFEYFSETQRNKGNFPGRFSGRQFSNSRSEMNVSTLELGDSALYLCASSLGTGNNQPQHFGDGTRLSIL.